A selection of T cell receptor beta chains follows, all from one sample in a study of OX40 agonist ivuxolimab in advanced cancers. TCRdb's table, derived via immunoSEQ multiplex PCR, lists solely in-frame clones and lacks some. The sample gives fewer than 70,000 clones, 84% of which show up once; approximately 2% is in the top ten. The sample in question was CD4+ or CD8+ T cells sorted from blood, obtained in a trial of the OX40 agonist ivuxolimab. The source of these receptors is an adult with an advanced solid tumor such as melanoma, head and neck, liver or kidney cancer. CDR3s include the opening cysteine and the closing phenylalanine or tryptophan. Each record gives: V gene, J gene, D gene, clone size, CDR3 DNA, CDR3 protein. The D gene is left open where the match is weak. Clone size is stated in some rows and not others, as once, few, many or a class when expanded.

TRBV7-8	TRBJ2-2	NA	NA	TGTGCCAGCAGCCCTGGGATGACCCGCACCGGGGAGCTGTTTTTT	CASSPGMTRTGELFF
TRBV9	TRBJ2-1	TRBD1	NA	TGTGCCAGCAGCCCTCGGACAGGGGAGATGGTCCTCTTC	CASSPRTGEMVLF
TRBV18	TRBJ1-1	NA	NA	TGTGCCAGCTCACGCCAGGTCTGGTTGATAGACACTGAAGCTTTCTTT	CASSRQVWLIDTEAFF
TRBV5-1	TRBJ2-4	TRBD2	NA	TGCGCCAGCAGCTCGGGGAGCGGGGACGTAGCCAAAAACATTCAGTACTTC	CASSSGSGDVAKNIQYF
TRBV29-1	TRBJ2-7	TRBD2	NA	TGCAGCACCAGGGAGGGCCACTACGAGCAGTACTTC	CSTREGHYEQYF
TRBV6-5	TRBJ2-5	NA	NA	TGTGCCAGCAGTTTCTGGACGGGGATGCAAGAGACCCAGTACTTC	CASSFWTGMQETQYF
TRBV5-8	TRBJ1-1	NA	NA	TGTGCCAGCAGCTCCCGGGCCGCTGAAGCTTTCTTT	CASSSRAAEAFF
TRBV6-4	TRBJ2-3	TRBD2	NA	TGTGCCAGCAGTGAGCGGGGGGGCACAGATACGCAGTATTTT	CASSERGGTDTQYF
TRBV11-1	TRBJ2-3	TRBD2	NA	TGTGCCAGCAGCTTACCCAGTAGCGGGACGCAGTATTTT	CASSLPSSGTQYF
TRBV30	TRBJ2-5	TRBD1	once	TGTGCCTGGAGTCTTGGACAGGAAGAGACCCAGTACTTC	CAWSLGQEETQYF